This entry features one TCR beta chain sequence. This entry belongs to a study of regulatory T cells in long-lasting Graves disease. Indicated time point: newly diagnosed GD, antithyroid drugs for less than 3 months. Generation of the TCR library employed RNA extracted from PBMCs. Assembly of TCR beta libraries relied on iRepertoire HTBI primers together with Arm-PCR of CDR3 regions. From the multiplex PCR reads, TCRdb called clonotypes with MiXCR, one entry per CDR3 protein. Found here are over 500,000 distinct CDR3 sequences, 16% of them singletons; the top ten hold approximately 12%. Germline lookup yields CDR1 MNHEY and CDR2 SMNVEV (reference sequence). This CDR3 is built from 16 residues. With V trimmed by 4 bases and J by 2 bases, 10 bases remained unmatched. Separately, the same data were catalogued under a study of T cells in Graves' hyperthyroidism and ophthalmopathy.

The rearrangement joins TRBV27 to TRBJ2-7; 8 nucleotides line up with TRBD1. This material consisted of peripheral blood mononuclear cells (PBMCs), taken at new diagnosis, from a patient treated with antithyroid drugs. This receptor was identified in a man between 18 and 29 years old with Graves disease. CDR3 DNA sequence: TGTGCCAGCAGTTCCAAGGGGACAGGAACCCCCTACGAGCAGTACTTC. It encodes CASSSKGTGTPYEQYF.